Listed here are 16 T cell receptor beta chains from one sample, sequenced in a study of identifying expanded T cells in peripheral blood. Repertoires were generated with immunoSEQ multiplex PCR, while TCRdb's copy carries only in-frame clones and drops some. The sample carries about 89,000 clones, approximately 83% recorded once. The source material was blood. Every receptor here comes from a person between 18 and 75 years old in good health.

The rearrangement uses TRBV9 and TRBJ2-7, with D possibly TRBD1 on 6 matching bases. The V end was cut by 4 bases, the J end by 6 bases, with 17 bases between. The CDR3 is made up of 14 amino acids. Germline CDR1 SGDLS, CDR2 YYNGEE. CDR3 nucleotide sequence: TGTGCCAGCAGCCCGTTCCGGACAGAGAGCGAGCAGTACTTC. Translated, it gives CASSPFRTESEQYF.

Here the CDR3 reads CASSPGGAGGPVDEQFF. CDR3 sequence (DNA): TGTGCCAGCTCACCCGGCGGGGCCGGGGGCCCTGTGGATGAGCAGTTCTTC. The V gene is TRBV18, the J gene TRBJ2-1; D may correspond to TRBD1 or TRBD2 (6 bases each). Trimming removed 3 bases from V and 8 bases from J, with 23 bases in between. Germline lookup yields CDR1 KGHSH and CDR2 LQKENI. The CDR3 consists of 17 residues.

V and J are TRBV15 and TRBJ1-4; D is unresolved. In germline, CDR1 is LNHNV, CDR2 YYDKDF (reference sequence). The CDR3 spans 15 residues. V lost 3 bases and J lost 0, with 8 bases in between. The chain's CDR3 is CATSRTYATNEKLFF. The CDR3 nucleotides read TGTGCCACCAGCAGGACATACGCAACTAATGAAAAACTGTTTTTT.

The rearrangement uses TRBV10-3 and TRBJ2-3; no clear D gene. Germline V gene lookup returns CDR1 ENHRY and CDR2 SYGVKD. The V end lost 4 bases, the J end lost 1 base, and 21 bases lay between the germline ends. This CDR3 spans 18 amino acids. The CDR3 here is CAISGDTGRGDGTDTQYF. As DNA, the CDR3 is TGTGCCATCAGTGGAGACACGGGCCGTGGGGATGGCACAGATACGCAGTATTTT.

The chain uses TRBV4-3 and TRBJ1-1, with TRBD1 as a possible D gene (5 bases). In germline, CDR1 is LGHNA, CDR2 YSLEER. Trimming removed 1 base at V and 4 bases at J, with 13 bases between. The CDR3 spans 15 residues. The CDR3 DNA is TGCGCCAGCAGCCAAGGCCGGGGGAGGGGCACTGAAGCTTTCTTT. Translated, it gives CASSQGRGRGTEAFF.

CDR3 nucleotide sequence: TGTGCCAGCTCACCAGCAGGGACGGCGCGTCATGGCTACACCTTC. This codes for CASSPAGTARHGYTF. The V and J genes are TRBV18 and TRBJ1-2; tentatively, D is TRBD1 (5 bases). V lost 2 bases, J lost 6 bases, and 16 bases lay in between. Germline V gene sequence: CDR1 KGHSH, CDR2 LQKENI. CDR3 length equals 15 residues.

This clone was recorded once. The chain combines TRBV7-9 with TRBJ2-4, with a possible D match to TRBD2 (6 bases). Germline V gives CDR1 SEHNR, CDR2 FQNEAQ (reference sequence). The V gene lost 5 bases and the J gene lost 0 bases, with 17 bases spanning the gap. The CDR3 contains 17 residues. The CDR3: CASSGPRGFLAKNIQYF. As DNA, the CDR3 is TGTGCCAGCAGCGGGCCCCGGGGGTTTCTAGCCAAAAACATTCAGTACTTC. The whole variable domain, remainder taken from reference TRBV7-9 and TRBJ2-4, is DTGVSQNPRHKITKRGQNVTFRCDPISEHNRLYWYRQTLGQGPEFLTYFQNEAQLEKSRLLSDRFSAERPKGSFSTLEIQRTEQGDSAMYLCASSGPRGFLAKNIQYFGAGTRLSVL.

The chain is built from TRBV5-4 and TRBJ1-1; no definite D call. Trimming removed 5 bases from V and 1 base from J, with 9 bases in between. Per the germline V gene, CDR1 is SGHNT and CDR2 is YYREEE (reference sequence). CDR3 length: 13 residues. As DNA, the CDR3 is TGTGCCAGCAGACCTGACCGGAACACTGAAGCTTTCTTT. Residues: CASRPDRNTEAFF. The entire variable domain, with the rest obtained from reference TRBV5-4 and TRBJ1-1, is as follows: ETGVTQSPTHLIKTRGQQVTLRCSSQSGHNTVSWYQQALGQGPQFIFQYYREEENGRGNFPPRFSGLQFPNYSSELNVNALELDDSALYLCASRPDRNTEAFFGQGTRLTVV.

In this sample, this clone turned up a few times. The rearrangement uses TRBV7-8 and TRBJ2-7; D gene ambiguous. The CDR3 loop spans 12 amino acids. V shed 4 bases and J shed 6 bases, with 10 bases lying between them. Germline CDR1 and CDR2: SGHVS and FQNEAQ. The CDR3 DNA is TGTGCCAGCAGCTACCTCACGGGCGAGCAGTACTTC. This encodes CASSYLTGEQYF. Filled out from reference TRBV7-8 and TRBJ2-7, the complete variable domain reads GAGVSQSPRYKVAKRGQDVALRCDPISGHVSLFWYQQALGQGPEFLTYFQNEAQLDKSGLPSDRFFAERPEGSVSTLKIQRTQQEDSAVYLCASSYLTGEQYFGPGTRLTVT.

This chain links TRBV7-9 with TRBJ2-2; D possibly corresponds to TRBD1 (5 bases). The CDR3 covers 16 residues. V gave up 6 bases and J gave up 2 bases, with 16 bases separating them. The V gene's germline CDR1 is SEHNR and CDR2 FQNEAQ (reference sequence). The chain's CDR3 is CASRIPWTRNTGELFF. The CDR3 region has the DNA TGTGCCAGCAGAATTCCTTGGACAAGAAACACCGGGGAGCTGTTTTTT.

The rearrangement joins TRBV6-5 to TRBJ2-7; D is tentatively TRBD1 or TRBD2 (6 bases each). The V gene's germline CDR1 is MNHEY and CDR2 SVGAGI. Trimming cost V 0 bases and J 4 bases, with 13 bases left between them. The CDR3 extends over 15 amino acids. The CDR3 loop is CASSYSPRGLYEQYF. For the CDR3, the DNA is TGTGCCAGCAGTTACTCCCCACGGGGGCTTTACGAGCAGTACTTC.

The chain has TRBV7-2 and TRBJ2-7; tentative D call: TRBD2 (6 bases). Trimming removed 6 bases at V and 4 bases at J, with 16 bases between. Per the germline V gene, CDR1 is SGHTA and CDR2 is FQGNSA. CDR3 length: 14 residues. The chain's CDR3 is CASSSPGTRYEQYF. The CDR3 DNA reads as TGTGCCAGCAGTTCACCCGGGACTCGTTACGAGCAGTACTTC.

The chain recombines TRBV7-8 with TRBJ1-2; maybe TRBD1 (5 bases). Trimming pared 5 bases from V and 4 bases from J, leaving 11 bases between. CDR3 length: 13 amino acids. Germline V gene lookup returns CDR1 SGHVS and CDR2 FQNEAQ. CDR3 sequence (DNA): TGTGCCAGCAGCCCCGACGACAGCTATGGCTACACCTTC. This translates into CASSPDDSYGYTF.

This clone was counted a single time. The chain links TRBV5-6 to TRBJ2-1; D is uncertain. The CDR3 consists of 16 residues. Germline CDR1 is SGHDT and CDR2 is YYEEEE. V was shortened by 0 bases and J by 0 bases, with 10 bases between the two germline ends. The CDR3 is CASSLVQSSSYNEQFF. Written as DNA, the CDR3 is TGTGCCAGCAGCTTGGTTCAGAGTAGCTCCTACAATGAGCAGTTCTTC.

The rearrangement joins TRBV7-9 to TRBJ1-6; D gene unclear. Germline assignment: CDR1 SEHNR and CDR2 FQNEAQ (reference sequence). This CDR3 region has 12 residues. Trimming took 1 base from V and 6 from J, leaving 1 base between them. This CDR3 is CASSLGNSPLHF. The CDR3 DNA reads as TGTGCCAGCAGCTTAGGTAATTCACCCCTCCACTTT.

The V and J genes are TRBV23-1 and TRBJ2-7, with 8 nucleotides matching TRBD1. TRBV23-1 is an ORF; its function is uncertain. Losses at the gene ends were 11 bases for V and 2 bases for J; bases not matched to a gene: 14. The CDR3 length is 15 residues. CDR3 nucleotides: TGCGCCCCCCCGTTCCGGGACAGGAGAGCCTACGAGCAGTACTTC. Its translation is CAPPFRDRRAYEQYF.